What follows is one TCR beta chain and its context. These data come from a study of shared clonotypes between healthy human individuals. Authors' data handling: Filtering was not the same, since immunoSEQ gave junction-only sequences without quality scores. Only in-frame clones appear in the TCRdb table, and some are missing; sequencing was by immunoSEQ multiplex PCR. The DNA was the basis for D and trimming; V, J and clone size are from that table. This table has around 1,100,000 clones, about 80% appearing once. CDR3 length equals 17 residues. V lost 0 bases, J lost 1 base, and 16 bases lay in between. Germline V gene data show CDR1 as SGHDT and CDR2 as YYEEEE.

The J gene is TRBJ2-5, the V gene TRBV5-6; TRBD2 is a possible D gene (6 bases). The sequenced sample consisted of memory CD4+ T cells from PBMCs. This sample's subset: CD45RA-negative fraction. The receptor was derived from a man aged 18 to 29 in good health. Some clones in this sample may be carry-over from other donors' samples. The CDR3 nucleotides read TGTGCCAGCAGCTTGGCCAGGGAGGCCCGTGCCCAAGAGACCCAGTACTTC. This codes for CASSLAREARAQETQYF. The full variable domain, with the rest looked up from reference TRBV5-6 and TRBJ2-5, is DAGVTQSPTHLIKTRGQQVTLRCSPKSGHDTVSWYQQALGQGPQFIFQYYEEEERQRGNFPDRFSGHQFPNYSSELNVNALLLGDSALYLCASSLAREARAQETQYFGPGTRLLVL.